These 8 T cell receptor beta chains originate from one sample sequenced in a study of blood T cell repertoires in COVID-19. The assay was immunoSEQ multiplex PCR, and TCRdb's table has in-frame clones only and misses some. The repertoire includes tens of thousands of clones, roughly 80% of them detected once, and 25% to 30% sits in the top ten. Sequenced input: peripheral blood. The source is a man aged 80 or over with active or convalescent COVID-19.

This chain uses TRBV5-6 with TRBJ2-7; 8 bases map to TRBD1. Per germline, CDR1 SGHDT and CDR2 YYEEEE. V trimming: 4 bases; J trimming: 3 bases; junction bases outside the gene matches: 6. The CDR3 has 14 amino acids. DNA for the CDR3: TGTGCCAGCAGCCGGACAGGGCCATTCTACGAGCAGTACTTC. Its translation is CASSRTGPFYEQYF.

As DNA, the CDR3 is TGCGCCAGCAGCTTGACAGGGGGCGCTTACGAGCAGTACTTC. Translating gives CASSLTGGAYEQYF. The V and J genes are TRBV5-1 and TRBJ2-7; 9 bases fit TRBD1. Per the germline V gene, CDR1 is SGHRS and CDR2 is YFSETQ. After removal of 1 base from V and 4 bases from J, the junction contained 3 bases not matched to a gene. The CDR3 consists of 14 residues.

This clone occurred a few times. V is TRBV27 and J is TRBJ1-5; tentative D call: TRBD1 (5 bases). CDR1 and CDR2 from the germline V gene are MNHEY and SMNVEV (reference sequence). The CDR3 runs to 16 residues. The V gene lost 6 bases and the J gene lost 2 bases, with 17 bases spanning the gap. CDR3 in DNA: TGTGCCAGCAGGATCTCGGGCCCGGGGGGCAATCAGCCCCAGCATTTT. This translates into CASRISGPGGNQPQHF.

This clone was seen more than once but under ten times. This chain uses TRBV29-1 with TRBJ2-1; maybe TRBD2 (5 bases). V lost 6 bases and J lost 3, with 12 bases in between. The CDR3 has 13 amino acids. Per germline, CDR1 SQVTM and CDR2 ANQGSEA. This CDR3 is CSVSSASYNEQFF. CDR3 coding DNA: TGCAGCGTGAGTAGCGCAAGCTACAATGAGCAGTTCTTC.

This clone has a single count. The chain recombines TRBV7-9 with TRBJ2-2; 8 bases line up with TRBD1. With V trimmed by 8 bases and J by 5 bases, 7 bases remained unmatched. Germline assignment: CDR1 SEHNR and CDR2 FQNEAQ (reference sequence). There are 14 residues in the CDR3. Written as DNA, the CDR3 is TGTGCCAGCGGGGGGACAGGCAGAACCGGGGAGCTGTTTTTT. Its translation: CASGGTGRTGELFF.

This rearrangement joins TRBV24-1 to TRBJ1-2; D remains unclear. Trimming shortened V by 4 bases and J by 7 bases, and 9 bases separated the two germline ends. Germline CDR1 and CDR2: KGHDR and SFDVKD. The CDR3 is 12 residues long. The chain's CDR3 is CATSDPRGGYTF. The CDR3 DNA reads TGTGCCACCAGTGACCCCCGGGGTGGCTACACCTTC.

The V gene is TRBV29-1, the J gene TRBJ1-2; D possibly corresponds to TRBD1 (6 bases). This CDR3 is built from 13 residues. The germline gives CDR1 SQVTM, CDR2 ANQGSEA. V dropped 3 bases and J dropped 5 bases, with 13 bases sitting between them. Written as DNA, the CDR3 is TGCAGCGTTGACCCTAATCAGGGGTATGGCTACACCTTC. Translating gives CSVDPNQGYGYTF. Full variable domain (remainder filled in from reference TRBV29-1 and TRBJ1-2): SAVISQKPSRDICQRGTSLTIQCQVDSQVTMMFWYRQQPGQSLTLIATANQGSEATYESGFVIDKFPISRPNLTFSTLTVSNMSPEDSSIYLCSVDPNQGYGYTFGSGTRLTVV.

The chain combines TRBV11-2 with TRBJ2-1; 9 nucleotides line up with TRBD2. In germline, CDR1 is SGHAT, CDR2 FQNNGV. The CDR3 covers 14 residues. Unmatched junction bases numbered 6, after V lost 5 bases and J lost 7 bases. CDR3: CASSTLAGKNEQFF. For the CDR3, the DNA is TGTGCCAGCAGCACCCTAGCGGGGAAGAATGAGCAGTTCTTC. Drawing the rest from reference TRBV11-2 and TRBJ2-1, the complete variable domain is EAGVAQSPRYKIIEKRQSVAFWCNPISGHATLYWYQQILGQGPKLLIQFQNNGVVDDSQLPKDRFSAERLKGVDSTLKIQPAKLEDSAVYLCASSTLAGKNEQFFGPGTRLTVL.